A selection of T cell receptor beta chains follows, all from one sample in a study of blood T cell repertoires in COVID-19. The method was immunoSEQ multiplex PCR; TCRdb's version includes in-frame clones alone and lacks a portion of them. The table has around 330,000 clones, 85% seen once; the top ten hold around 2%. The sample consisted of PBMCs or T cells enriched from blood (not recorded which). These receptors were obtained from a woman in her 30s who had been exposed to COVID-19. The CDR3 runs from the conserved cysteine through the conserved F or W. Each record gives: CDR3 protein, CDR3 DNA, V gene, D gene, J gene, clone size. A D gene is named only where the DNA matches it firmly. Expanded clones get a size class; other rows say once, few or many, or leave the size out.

cdr3_aa: CASSPQIAGVGELFF
cdr3_nt: TGTGCCAGTAGCCCCCAGATAGCGGGAGTGGGGGAGCTGTTTTTT
v_call: TRBV19
d_call: TRBD2
j_call: TRBJ2-2
clone_size: NA

cdr3_aa: CASSARDRGTNTEAFF
cdr3_nt: TGTGCCAGTAGTGCCCGGGACAGGGGAACGAACACTGAAGCTTTCTTT
v_call: TRBV19
d_call: TRBD1
j_call: TRBJ1-1
clone_size: NA

cdr3_aa: CASSFRRGNEQFF
cdr3_nt: TGTGCCAGCAGTTTCCGCCGAGGCAATGAGCAGTTCTTC
v_call: TRBV12-3/TRBV12-4
d_call: NA
j_call: TRBJ2-1
clone_size: NA

cdr3_aa: CASTVQGANTEAFF
cdr3_nt: TGTGCCAGCACCGTACAAGGGGCGAACACTGAAGCTTTCTTT
v_call: TRBV7-9
d_call: NA
j_call: TRBJ1-1
clone_size: NA

cdr3_aa: CASKSDRGQNDGNTIYF
cdr3_nt: TGTGCCAGCAAGTCCGACAGGGGCCAAAACGACGGAAACACCATATATTTT
v_call: TRBV27
d_call: TRBD1
j_call: TRBJ1-3
clone_size: NA

cdr3_aa: CASSQSSSGGAVSYNEQFF
cdr3_nt: TGCGCCAGCAGTCAATCATCTAGCGGGGGGGCCGTTTCCTACAATGAGCAGTTCTTC
v_call: TRBV23-1
d_call: TRBD2
j_call: TRBJ2-1
clone_size: NA

cdr3_aa: CASNPTGSSGDTQYF
cdr3_nt: TGTGCCAGCAACCCCACTGGGAGCAGTGGAGATACGCAGTATTTT
v_call: TRBV4-2
d_call: NA
j_call: TRBJ2-3
clone_size: few

cdr3_aa: CASSDFTGFEQYF
cdr3_nt: TGCGCCAGCAGCGATTTTACAGGGTTCGAGCAGTACTTC
v_call: TRBV5-1
d_call: NA
j_call: TRBJ2-7
clone_size: once

cdr3_aa: CASSWAGDTRGTGELFF
cdr3_nt: TGTGCCAGCAGTTGGGCTGGGGACACTCGAGGGACCGGGGAGCTGTTTTTT
v_call: TRBV28
d_call: NA
j_call: TRBJ2-2
clone_size: NA

cdr3_aa: CASIWSSGAKNIQYF
cdr3_nt: TGTGCCAGCATATGGTCCAGCGGGGCGAAAAACATTCAGTACTTC
v_call: TRBV9
d_call: TRBD2
j_call: TRBJ2-4
clone_size: NA

cdr3_aa: CASSLGPRGDEQFF
cdr3_nt: TGTGCCAGCAGTTTGGGCCCCAGGGGTGATGAGCAGTTCTTC
v_call: TRBV6-5
d_call: NA
j_call: TRBJ2-1
clone_size: NA

cdr3_aa: CASSEDGGLAKNIQYF
cdr3_nt: TGTGCCAGCAGTGAAGACGGGGGATTAGCCAAAAACATTCAGTACTTC
v_call: TRBV2
d_call: NA
j_call: TRBJ2-4
clone_size: few

cdr3_aa: CASSIDLRANQPQHF
cdr3_nt: TGTGCCAGTAGTATAGATCTTCGTGCGAATCAGCCCCAGCATTTT
v_call: TRBV19
d_call: NA
j_call: TRBJ1-5
clone_size: NA

cdr3_aa: CASSYGTRQGARELFF
cdr3_nt: TGTGCCAGCAGTTACGGGACCCGACAGGGAGCAAGGGAGCTGTTTTTT
v_call: TRBV6-5
d_call: TRBD1
j_call: TRBJ2-2
clone_size: few

cdr3_aa: CASSQDRSSGNTIYF
cdr3_nt: TGTGCCAGCAGCCAAGACAGAAGTTCTGGAAACACCATATATTTT
v_call: TRBV7-3
d_call: NA
j_call: TRBJ1-3
clone_size: NA

cdr3_aa: CSASAGLGGYNEQFF
cdr3_nt: TGCAGTGCTAGTGCCGGCCTCGGAGGGTACAATGAGCAGTTCTTC
v_call: TRBV20-1
d_call: NA
j_call: TRBJ2-1
clone_size: once

cdr3_aa: CASSLFGVTYGYTF
cdr3_nt: TGCGCCAGCAGCTTGTTCGGTGTTACCTATGGCTACACCTTC
v_call: TRBV5-1
d_call: NA
j_call: TRBJ1-2
clone_size: NA

cdr3_aa: CASSRTGSNEKLFF
cdr3_nt: TGTGCCAGTAGTAGGACAGGGAGCAATGAAAAACTGTTTTTT
v_call: TRBV19
d_call: TRBD1
j_call: TRBJ1-4
clone_size: NA

cdr3_aa: CASSYRGRTSGQETQYF
cdr3_nt: TGTGCCAGCAGTTACCGAGGAAGGACTAGCGGGCAAGAGACCCAGTACTTC
v_call: TRBV6-2/TRBV6-3
d_call: TRBD2
j_call: TRBJ2-5
clone_size: NA

cdr3_aa: CASSLKASGSGADTQYF
cdr3_nt: TGTGCCAGCAGCTTAAAGGCTAGCGGGAGTGGGGCAGATACGCAGTATTTT
v_call: TRBV13
d_call: TRBD2
j_call: TRBJ2-3
clone_size: NA

cdr3_aa: CASNRDRLYEQYF
cdr3_nt: TGTGCCAGCAACCGGGACAGGCTCTACGAGCAGTACTTC
v_call: TRBV21-1
d_call: NA
j_call: TRBJ2-7
clone_size: NA

cdr3_aa: CAWSAQIRTGSTGELFF
cdr3_nt: TGTGCCTGGAGTGCCCAAATCAGGACAGGGTCCACCGGGGAGCTGTTTTTT
v_call: TRBV30
d_call: TRBD1
j_call: TRBJ2-2
clone_size: NA

cdr3_aa: CASSLKGSSTDTQYF
cdr3_nt: TGCGCCAGCAGCTTGAAGGGGTCAAGCACAGATACGCAGTATTTT
v_call: TRBV5-1
d_call: NA
j_call: TRBJ2-3
clone_size: NA

cdr3_aa: CASSLQGGYNSPLHF
cdr3_nt: TGTGCCAGCAGTTTGCAGGGAGGGTATAATTCACCCCTCCACTTT
v_call: TRBV28
d_call: NA
j_call: TRBJ1-6
clone_size: NA

cdr3_aa: CAWSTAYEQYF
cdr3_nt: TGTGCCTGGAGTACAGCCTACGAGCAGTACTTT
v_call: TRBV30
d_call: NA
j_call: TRBJ2-7
clone_size: once

cdr3_aa: CASSLDVLGTGATGELFF
cdr3_nt: TGTGCCAGCAGCTTAGATGTCCTCGGGACAGGGGCCACCGGGGAGCTGTTTTTT
v_call: TRBV11-2
d_call: TRBD1
j_call: TRBJ2-2
clone_size: NA

cdr3_aa: CASSPQTHTDTQYF
cdr3_nt: TGTGCCAGCTCACCACAGACTCACACAGATACGCAGTATTTT
v_call: TRBV18
d_call: NA
j_call: TRBJ2-3
clone_size: NA

cdr3_aa: CASSSTGFSYEQYF
cdr3_nt: TGTGCCAGCAGCAGTACCGGGTTCTCCTACGAGCAGTACTTC
v_call: TRBV21-1
d_call: NA
j_call: TRBJ2-7
clone_size: NA

cdr3_aa: CASNGGENTGELFF
cdr3_nt: TGTGCCAGCAACGGGGGAGAGAACACCGGGGAGCTGTTTTTT
v_call: TRBV2
d_call: NA
j_call: TRBJ2-2
clone_size: NA

cdr3_aa: CASSLRGGSSYNEQFF
cdr3_nt: TGTGCCAGCAGTTTGCGGGGGGGGAGCTCCTACAATGAGCAGTTCTTC
v_call: TRBV27
d_call: TRBD2
j_call: TRBJ2-1
clone_size: NA

cdr3_aa: CASRKAYPRVSSYNEQFF
cdr3_nt: TGTGCCAGCAGAAAGGCCTATCCCAGGGTTAGCTCCTACAATGAGCAGTTCTTC
v_call: TRBV2
d_call: NA
j_call: TRBJ2-1
clone_size: NA

cdr3_aa: CASSLRLVQETQYF
cdr3_nt: TGTGCCAGCAGCTTAAGACTAGTCCAAGAGACCCAGTACTTC
v_call: TRBV13
d_call: NA
j_call: TRBJ2-5
clone_size: NA

cdr3_aa: CAWSVWGTGGSYEQYF
cdr3_nt: TGTGCCTGGAGTGTATGGGGGACAGGGGGATCCTACGAGCAGTACTTC
v_call: TRBV30
d_call: TRBD1
j_call: TRBJ2-7
clone_size: few

cdr3_aa: CASSPTSGVPDTQYF
cdr3_nt: TGTGCCAGCAGCCCGACTAGCGGGGTCCCAGATACGCAGTATTTT
v_call: TRBV2
d_call: TRBD2
j_call: TRBJ2-3
clone_size: few

cdr3_aa: CASRHPGTGVNTEAFF
cdr3_nt: TGTGCCAGCAGACATCCCGGGACAGGTGTGAACACTGAAGCTTTCTTT
v_call: TRBV28
d_call: TRBD1
j_call: TRBJ1-1
clone_size: NA

cdr3_aa: CASSPRTGHRNGYTF
cdr3_nt: TGTGCCAGCAGCCCACGGACAGGGCATAGGAATGGCTACACCTTC
v_call: TRBV9
d_call: TRBD1
j_call: TRBJ1-2
clone_size: NA

cdr3_aa: CATSRGGPYGYTF
cdr3_nt: TGTGCCACCAGCAGAGGCGGGCCCTATGGCTACACCTTC
v_call: TRBV15
d_call: NA
j_call: TRBJ1-2
clone_size: NA

cdr3_aa: CSASTSADTQYF
cdr3_nt: TGCAGCGCCTCGACTAGCGCAGATACGCAGTATTTT
v_call: TRBV29-1
d_call: TRBD2
j_call: TRBJ2-3
clone_size: NA

cdr3_aa: CASSHEDRTEAFF
cdr3_nt: TGCGCCAGCAGCCATGAAGACAGAACTGAAGCTTTCTTT
v_call: TRBV4-1
d_call: NA
j_call: TRBJ1-1
clone_size: NA

cdr3_aa: CASSPTGQGGGTEAFF
cdr3_nt: TGTGCCAGCTCACCAACCGGACAGGGAGGGGGGACTGAAGCTTTCTTT
v_call: TRBV18
d_call: TRBD1
j_call: TRBJ1-1
clone_size: few

cdr3_aa: CASSPFGSQETQYF
cdr3_nt: TGTGCCAGCTCACCATTTGGCAGCCAAGAGACCCAGTACTTC
v_call: TRBV18
d_call: NA
j_call: TRBJ2-5
clone_size: NA

cdr3_aa: CASRPSTGTGHGYTF
cdr3_nt: TGTGCCAGCAGGCCGAGTACCGGGACAGGGCATGGCTACACCTTC
v_call: TRBV7-9
d_call: TRBD1
j_call: TRBJ1-2
clone_size: NA

cdr3_aa: CASRGGRASYNEQFF
cdr3_nt: TGTGCCAGCAGGGGGGGTCGGGCATCCTACAATGAGCAGTTCTTC
v_call: TRBV2
d_call: NA
j_call: TRBJ2-1
clone_size: NA

cdr3_aa: CASSLDGSSYEQYF
cdr3_nt: TGTGCCAGCAGCTTGGACGGGAGCTCCTACGAGCAGTACTTC
v_call: TRBV5-4
d_call: NA
j_call: TRBJ2-7
clone_size: NA

cdr3_aa: CASSPDRANEKLFF
cdr3_nt: TGTGCCAGCTCACCGGACAGGGCTAATGAAAAACTGTTTTTT
v_call: TRBV18
d_call: TRBD1
j_call: TRBJ1-4
clone_size: NA

cdr3_aa: CAWTAPGQGWDTDTQYF
cdr3_nt: TGTGCCTGGACAGCTCCGGGACAGGGGTGGGATACAGATACGCAGTATTTT
v_call: TRBV30
d_call: TRBD1
j_call: TRBJ2-3
clone_size: NA

cdr3_aa: CASSAQGYEQYF
cdr3_nt: TGTGCCAGCAGCGCCCAGGGTTACGAGCAGTACTTC
v_call: TRBV5-4
d_call: NA
j_call: TRBJ2-7
clone_size: NA

cdr3_aa: CASSLGGYEQYF
cdr3_nt: TGTGCCAGCAGCCTTGGCGGATACGAGCAGTACTTC
v_call: TRBV3-1/TRBV3-2
d_call: NA
j_call: TRBJ2-7
clone_size: NA

cdr3_aa: CASRQGPTNQPQHF
cdr3_nt: TGTGCCAGCAGACAGGGCCCAACGAATCAGCCCCAGCATTTT
v_call: TRBV7-8
d_call: NA
j_call: TRBJ1-5
clone_size: NA

cdr3_aa: CASSLYRMNTEAFF
cdr3_nt: TGTGCCAGCAGTTTATACAGGATGAACACTGAAGCTTTCTTT
v_call: TRBV28
d_call: NA
j_call: TRBJ1-1
clone_size: NA

cdr3_aa: CAWRREGGWTDTQYF
cdr3_nt: TGTGCCTGGAGGCGGGAAGGGGGCTGGACAGATACGCAGTATTTT
v_call: TRBV30
d_call: NA
j_call: TRBJ2-3
clone_size: NA

cdr3_aa: CASSIASGRFQEQYF
cdr3_nt: TGTGCCAGCTCGATAGCTAGCGGGAGGTTTCAAGAGCAGTACTTC
v_call: TRBV28
d_call: TRBD2
j_call: TRBJ2-7
clone_size: NA

cdr3_aa: CASSITSPREQFF
cdr3_nt: TGTGCCAGTAGTATTACTAGCCCGAGGGAGCAGTTCTTC
v_call: TRBV19
d_call: NA
j_call: TRBJ2-1
clone_size: once

cdr3_aa: CAWSVLEGGSPLHF
cdr3_nt: TGTGCCTGGAGTGTACTGGAGGGAGGTTCACCCCTCCACTTT
v_call: TRBV30
d_call: NA
j_call: TRBJ1-6
clone_size: once

cdr3_aa: CASSEDRPYYSNQPQHF
cdr3_nt: TGTGCCAGCAGTGAAGACAGGCCGTATTATAGCAATCAGCCCCAGCATTTT
v_call: TRBV6-1
d_call: NA
j_call: TRBJ1-5
clone_size: NA

cdr3_aa: CASSIRGLRGEKLFF
cdr3_nt: TGTGCCAGTAGTATAAGAGGGCTTCGTGGCGAAAAACTGTTTTTT
v_call: TRBV19
d_call: NA
j_call: TRBJ1-4
clone_size: NA